This T cell receptor beta chain was documented in a study of CD4 T cells in relation to SARS-CoV-2 and coronaviruses. Overall study context: Controls used an HIV-1 Nef peptide pool or no peptide.

Worth noting for this clone: As yet, its antigen is unknown. A junction end diverges from the germline sequence, so it may reflect a read error.

Before the COVID-19 pandemic, during about 2010-2018, CD4+ T cells were taken from unexposed donors. Isolation of CD4+ T cells took place after roughly nine days in culture. The method was immunoSEQ multiplex PCR; TCRdb's version includes in-frame clones alone and lacks a portion of them. The sample consists of 20,000 or so clones, approximately 81% of them appearing once. The V gene's germline CDR1 is SNHLY and CDR2 FYNNEI. This CDR3 region has 10 residues. This clonotype was sampled from a human donor in good health. Sequenced sample: CD4+ T cells from PBMCs, cultured in vitro. V is TRBV2 and J is TRBJ2-7, with no clear D. The CDR3 region has the DNA TGTGCCAGCAGTGAATATTCCCCGACCTTC. Translating gives CASSEYSPTF.